Below, 6 T cell receptor beta chains from the same sample are listed, as sequenced in a study of cytomegalovirus exposure and HLA in healthy donors. The PCR used 60 Vbeta and 13 Jbeta primers. Generated by immunoSEQ multiplex PCR, the TCRdb table keeps only in-frame clones and is missing some. The repertoire has about 77,000 clones, about 80% of them found once; the top ten carry 3% to 3.5%. Sequenced material: PBMCs. The receptor source for this set is a man aged 40-49 years in good health and CMV-seronegative.

The rearrangement joins TRBV7-7 to TRBJ2-1; TRBD2 is a possible D gene (6 bases). Germline CDR1 reads SSHAT; CDR2 reads FNYEAQ (reference sequence). The CDR3 has 14 residues. The DNA for the CDR3 is TGTGCTAGCGGAGAGGGATTACAAAGCGATGAGCAGTTCTTC. Translating it yields CASGEGLQSDEQFF.

CDR3 loop: CASGLPDRGETQYF. The CDR3 coding sequence is TGTGCTAGTGGTTTGCCGGACAGGGGTGAGACCCAGTACTTC. The chain employs TRBV12-5 and TRBJ2-5, with 9 bases identical to TRBD1. Trimming removed 2 bases from V and 5 bases from J; junction bases left unmatched: 3. Germline CDR1 is LGHNT and CDR2 is FRNRAP. CDR3 length: 14 amino acids.

The chain recombines TRBV29-1 with TRBJ1-1; 7 bases are shared with TRBD1. The CDR3 is 12 amino acids. After removal of 7 bases from V and 0 bases from J, the junction contained 2 bases not matched to a gene. Germline lookup yields CDR1 SQVTM and CDR2 ANQGSEA. The CDR3 reads CSGQGMNTEAFF. CDR3 nucleotide sequence: TGCAGCGGACAGGGTATGAACACTGAAGCTTTCTTT.

The V and J genes are TRBV27 and TRBJ2-7, with D uncertain. This CDR3 comprises 11 residues. CDR1 is MNHEY, CDR2 SMNVEV, per germline (reference sequence). Trimming took 4 bases from V and 7 from J, leaving 8 bases between them. This CDR3 is CASSSSREQYF. Here the CDR3 DNA reads TGTGCCAGCAGTTCTTCTCGGGAGCAGTACTTC.

This rearrangement joins TRBV4-3 to TRBJ2-1; 8 nucleotides agree with TRBD2. Germline V lookup: CDR1 LGHNA, CDR2 YSLEER. This CDR3 spans 15 amino acids. V was clipped by 4 bases and J by 4 bases; unmatched bases: 6. CDR3 sequence: CASSRNGGAYNEQFF. The DNA of the CDR3 is TGCGCCAGCAGCCGAAACGGGGGGGCTTACAATGAGCAGTTCTTC.

V is TRBV5-6 and J is TRBJ2-1; D gene uncertain. V lost 0 bases and J lost 0, with 7 bases in between. Germline CDR1 reads SGHDT; CDR2 reads YYEEEE. The length of the CDR3 is 15 residues. DNA for the CDR3: TGTGCCAGCAGCTTGGGGGCACCCTCCTACAATGAGCAGTTCTTC. Its translation: CASSLGAPSYNEQFF.